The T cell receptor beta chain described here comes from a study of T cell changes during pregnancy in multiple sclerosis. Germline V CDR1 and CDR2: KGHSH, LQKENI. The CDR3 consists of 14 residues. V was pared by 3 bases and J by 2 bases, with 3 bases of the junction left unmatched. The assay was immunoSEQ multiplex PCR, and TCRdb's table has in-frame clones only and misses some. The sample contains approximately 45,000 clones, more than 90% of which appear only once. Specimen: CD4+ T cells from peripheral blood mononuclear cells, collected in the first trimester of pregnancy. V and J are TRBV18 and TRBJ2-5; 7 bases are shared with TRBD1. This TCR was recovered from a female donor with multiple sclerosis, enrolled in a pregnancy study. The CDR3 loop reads CASSPWTGQETQYF. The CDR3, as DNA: TGTGCCAGCTCACCCTGGACAGGTCAAGAGACCCAGTACTTC.